The rows below give T cell receptor beta chains drawn from one sample of a study of control samples from healthy donors and cancer patients. Some clones are missing from TCRdb's copy, which holds only in-frame ones; the method was immunoSEQ multiplex PCR. The table includes some 160,000 clones, approximately 90% detected once. The source material was blood. The receptors were gathered from a woman aged 25 to 45 in good health. Each CDR3 is given with its conserved first and last residue. D genes are given only for firm matches. Not every row has a clone size; where given, it reads once, few, many or a size class.

J	V	D	size	DNA	CDR3
TRBJ2-3	TRBV11-2	TRBD2	NA	TGTGCCAGCAGCCCCTATAGCGGGAGCACAGATACGCAGTATTTT	CASSPYSGSTDTQYF
TRBJ1-1	TRBV28	NA	NA	TGTGCCAGCAGTTTATTCCCTGAAGCTTTCTTT	CASSLFPEAFF
TRBJ2-5	TRBV7-9	NA	NA	TGTGCCAGCAGCTTCGTCATAGAGGGGGTGGAGACCCAGTACTTC	CASSFVIEGVETQYF
TRBJ2-2	TRBV7-6	TRBD2	NA	TGTGCCAGCAGCTCGCTAGCGGGAGATGACACCGGGGAGCTGTTTTTT	CASSSLAGDDTGELFF
TRBJ1-5	TRBV28	TRBD1	NA	TGTGCCAGCAGTTGGACAGGGCGAAATCAGCCCCAGCATTTT	CASSWTGRNQPQHF
TRBJ1-5	TRBV4-1	NA	NA	TGCGCCAGCAGCTCCCTCCAAAACAATCAGCCCCAGCATTTT	CASSSLQNNQPQHF
TRBJ2-1	TRBV28	NA	NA	TGTGCCAGCAGTTTGGAGCCTAGCTCCTACAATGAGCAGTTCTTC	CASSLEPSSYNEQFF
TRBJ2-1	TRBV18	TRBD1	NA	TGTGCCAGCTCACTTACAGGGGACTCCTACAATGAGCAGTTCTTC	CASSLTGDSYNEQFF
TRBJ1-4	TRBV21-1	NA	NA	TGTGCCAGCAGCAACGGACAGAATAATGAAAAACTGTTTTTT	CASSNGQNNEKLFF
TRBJ2-2	TRBV18	NA	NA	TGTGCCAGCTCACCACAGGGGCCGTACACCGGGGAGCTGTTTTTT	CASSPQGPYTGELFF
TRBJ2-7	TRBV27	NA	NA	TGTGCCAGCGGTAGCGGAGGATCCTACGAGCAGTACTTC	CASGSGGSYEQYF
TRBJ2-1	TRBV4-1	TRBD1	NA	TGCGCCAGCAGCCAAGCGAAGGGACAGAGCTCCTACAATGAGCAGTTCTTC	CASSQAKGQSSYNEQFF
TRBJ2-7	TRBV5-6	NA	NA	TGTGCCAGCAGCTTTTGGATTTCCAGCTCCTACGAGCAGTACTTC	CASSFWISSSYEQYF
TRBJ2-1	TRBV3-1/TRBV3-2	NA	NA	TGTGCCAGCAGACTCGGGGGAGGTACAGCGAATGAGCAGTTCTTC	CASRLGGGTANEQFF
TRBJ2-2	TRBV6-4	NA	NA	TGTGCCAGCAGCCCTAGTGGCACCGGGGAGCTGTTTTTT	CASSPSGTGELFF
TRBJ2-3	TRBV5-1	TRBD2	NA	TGCGCCAGCAGCACTGGGACTAGCGGCACAGATACGCAGTATTTT	CASSTGTSGTDTQYF
TRBJ2-1	TRBV3-1/TRBV3-2	NA	NA	TGTGCCAGCAGCCAAGAGACTTCCTTGGTGCTCAATGAGCAGTTCTTC	CASSQETSLVLNEQFF
TRBJ2-1	TRBV12-5	NA	NA	TGTGCTAGTGGCCGCGTCCCTATTAATGAGCAGTTCTTC	CASGRVPINEQFF
TRBJ2-1	TRBV6-2/TRBV6-3	TRBD2	once	TGTGCCAGCAGTAGGGCTAGCGGGGCGGATGAGCAGTTCTTC	CASSRASGADEQFF
TRBJ1-2	TRBV7-8	NA	NA	TGTGCCAGCTTCGCAGGGGCCGGTTACTATGGCTACACCTTC	CASFAGAGYYGYTF
TRBJ1-5	TRBV5-6	NA	NA	TGTGCCAGCAGCTTGCAAGGGTCGGGATATCAGCCCCAGCATTTT	CASSLQGSGYQPQHF
TRBJ2-7	TRBV3-1/TRBV3-2	TRBD2	NA	TGTGCCAGCAGCCAAGATAGGCGGGAGAGTTTCGAGCAGTACTTC	CASSQDRRESFEQYF
TRBJ2-1	TRBV5-1	NA	NA	TGCGCCAGCAGCTTGGTGGGACTCTACAATGAGCAGTTCTTC	CASSLVGLYNEQFF
TRBJ2-1	TRBV2	NA	NA	TGTGCCAGCCTAGGGACAGCCGCCTGGGAGGACTCCCTGGGTGAGCAGTTCTTC	CASLGTAAWEDSLGEQFF
TRBJ2-2	TRBV5-5	NA	NA	TGTGCCAGCAGCTTAGATCTTTGGTGGCCCGGGGAGCTGTTTTTT	CASSLDLWWPGELFF
TRBJ2-7	TRBV4-3	NA	once	TGCGCCAGCAGCCAGGAAGATCGAACCTACGAGCAGTACTTC	CASSQEDRTYEQYF
TRBJ1-1	TRBV27	TRBD1	NA	TGTGCCAGCACTCGTCCCGGGACAGGGGGAAGTGAAGCTTTCTTT	CASTRPGTGGSEAFF
TRBJ2-3	TRBV5-1	TRBD1	NA	TGCGCCAGCAGCCCGGGGACAGGCCGCACAGATACGCAGTATTTT	CASSPGTGRTDTQYF
TRBJ2-3	TRBV6-2/TRBV6-3	NA	NA	TGTGCCAGCAGTTACAACCCGGACAGCACAGATACGCAGTATTTT	CASSYNPDSTDTQYF
TRBJ1-2	TRBV5-6	TRBD1	NA	TGTGCCAGCAGCGTGGGGTCCGACAGGGGAGACTATGGCTACACCTTC	CASSVGSDRGDYGYTF
TRBJ2-2	TRBV7-3	NA	NA	TGTGCCAGCAGCTTAGACTCGAACACCGGGGAGCTGTTTTTT	CASSLDSNTGELFF
TRBJ1-5	TRBV4-1	NA	NA	TGCGCCAGCAGCCAAGATTACCGGCAGGGCCACTATCAGCCCCAGCATTTT	CASSQDYRQGHYQPQHF
TRBJ2-1	TRBV13	NA	NA	TGTGCCAGCAGCCGGGCGGTTTTGTCCGATGAGCAGTTCTTC	CASSRAVLSDEQFF
TRBJ2-2	TRBV7-8	NA	NA	TGTGCCAGCAGCTTACCCGAGCGGTACACCGGGGAGCTGTTTTTT	CASSLPERYTGELFF
TRBJ2-4	TRBV21-1	NA	once	TGTGCCAGCAGCAGGGCCTTAGCCAAAAACATTCAGTACTTC	CASSRALAKNIQYF
TRBJ1-1	TRBV27	NA	once	TGTGCCAGCAGTTTATTGGGAGGAGACACTGAAGCTTTCTTT	CASSLLGGDTEAFF
TRBJ2-7	TRBV29-1	NA	NA	TGCAGCGTTGAAGACAGCGCCTACGAGCAGTACTTC	CSVEDSAYEQYF
TRBJ1-5	TRBV6-5	NA	once	TGTGCCAGCAGTTCGATCTCAGGCACTAGCAATCAGCCCCAGCATTTT	CASSSISGTSNQPQHF
TRBJ2-3	TRBV6-1	NA	NA	TGTGCCAGCAGTGAGAACAGCAGGATTAGCACAGATACGCAGTATTTT	CASSENSRISTDTQYF
TRBJ1-6	TRBV1	NA	NA	TGCACCAGCAGCCAGCCTCGGTCACCCCTCCACTTT	CTSSQPRSPLHF
TRBJ1-1	TRBV10-3	TRBD1	NA	TGTGCCATTGGACAGGGGGCAGTTGAAGCTTTCTTT	CAIGQGAVEAFF
TRBJ1-1	TRBV6-5	NA	NA	TGTGCCAGCTTGAGGCCAGGCGATGGTGAAGCTTTCTTT	CASLRPGDGEAFF
TRBJ2-7	TRBV21-1	NA	NA	TGTGCCAGCAGCAAAGAGTCGTGGGGACACCACAACAGCCCCCGAAGGGACGAGCAGTACTTC	CASSKESWGHHNSPRRDEQYF
TRBJ2-3	TRBV18	NA	NA	TGTGTCAGCTCCCCCCCACAGGGACGGACAGATACGCAGTATTTT	CVSSPPQGRTDTQYF
TRBJ2-7	TRBV27	TRBD1	NA	TGTGCCAGCACTCCTTCCGGGACAGGGCCCTACGAGCAGTACTTC	CASTPSGTGPYEQYF
TRBJ1-4	TRBV28	NA	NA	TGTGCCAGCAGTTCCGAGACGGCCGCAACTAATGAAAAACTGTTTTTT	CASSSETAATNEKLFF
TRBJ2-4	TRBV6-5	NA	NA	TGTGCCAGCAGTTCGTCTAGGAGAAGGAACATTCAGTACTTC	CASSSSRRRNIQYF
TRBJ1-6	TRBV6-5	NA	few	TGTGCCAGCAGTTTTCGGACAGAAAGCTATAATTCACCCCTCCACTTT	CASSFRTESYNSPLHF
TRBJ2-2	TRBV3-1/TRBV3-2	TRBD2	NA	TGTGCCAGCAGCCCCCCGGGGAGGGATACCGGGGAGCTGTTTTTT	CASSPPGRDTGELFF
TRBJ2-1	TRBV29-1	NA	NA	TGCAGCGTTGGTTCTCTAGCATATGAGCAGTTCTTC	CSVGSLAYEQFF
TRBJ2-5	TRBV13	TRBD2	NA	TGTGCCAGCAGCTTTCTCGGACTAGCGGGAGGGTTCCAAGAGACCCAGTACTTC	CASSFLGLAGGFQETQYF
TRBJ2-3	TRBV28	TRBD1	NA	TGTGCCAGCAGTGAGGGGGCCACAGATACGCAGTATTTT	CASSEGATDTQYF
TRBJ1-1	TRBV7-2	TRBD1	NA	TGTGCCAGCAGCCAATACAGGGGGCGAGGAACTGAAGCTTTCTTT	CASSQYRGRGTEAFF
TRBJ2-7	TRBV2	NA	once	TGTGCCAGCAGCCACTACGAGCAGTACTTC	CASSHYEQYF
TRBJ2-5	TRBV7-7	NA	NA	TGTGCTAGCAGCTTAGAACGCCAAGAGACCCAGTACTTC	CASSLERQETQYF
TRBJ2-2	TRBV6-5	NA	NA	TGTGCCAGCAGCCAGGTGGCCGGGGAGCTGTTTTTT	CASSQVAGELFF
TRBJ1-1	TRBV29-1	NA	NA	TGCAGCGTTGAAGGGGAGAACACTGAAGCTTTCTTT	CSVEGENTEAFF
TRBJ2-7	TRBV6-6	TRBD2	few	TGTGCCAGCAGTGGACTAGCGGGGATCCTCTACGAGCAGTACTTC	CASSGLAGILYEQYF
TRBJ2-1	TRBV24-1	TRBD2	once	TGTGCCACCAGTGATCGGGGGCTAGCGGGAGGGTACAATGAGCAGTTCTTC	CATSDRGLAGGYNEQFF